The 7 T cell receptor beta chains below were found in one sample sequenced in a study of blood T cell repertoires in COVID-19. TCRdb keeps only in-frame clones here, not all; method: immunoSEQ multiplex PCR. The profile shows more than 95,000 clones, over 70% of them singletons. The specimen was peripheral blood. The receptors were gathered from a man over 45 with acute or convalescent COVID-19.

CDR3 nucleotide sequence: TGTGCCAGCTCACCGAGGTCCCTCAGGGGGGAGACCCAGTACTTC. Translation gives CASSPRSLRGETQYF. The rearrangement links TRBV18 to TRBJ2-5, with 7 bases that match TRBD1. Germline-derived CDR1 and CDR2 are KGHSH and LQKENI. The V segment lost 3 bases and the J segment 5 bases; nucleotides outside the gene matches: 9. This CDR3 has 15 amino acids.

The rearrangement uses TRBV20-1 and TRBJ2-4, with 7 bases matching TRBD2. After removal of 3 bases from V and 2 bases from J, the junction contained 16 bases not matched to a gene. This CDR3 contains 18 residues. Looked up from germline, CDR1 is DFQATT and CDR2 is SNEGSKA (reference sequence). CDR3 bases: TGCAGTGCTAGTTTCCCCCGAGGTGCGCGGGAGTCCAAAAACATTCAGTACTTC. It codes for CSASFPRGARESKNIQYF.

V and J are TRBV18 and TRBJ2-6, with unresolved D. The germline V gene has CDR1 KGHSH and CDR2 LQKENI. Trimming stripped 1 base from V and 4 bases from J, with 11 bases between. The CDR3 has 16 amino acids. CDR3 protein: CASSPLAGYGANVLTF. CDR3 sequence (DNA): TGTGCCAGCTCACCACTGGCAGGATACGGGGCCAACGTCCTGACTTTC.

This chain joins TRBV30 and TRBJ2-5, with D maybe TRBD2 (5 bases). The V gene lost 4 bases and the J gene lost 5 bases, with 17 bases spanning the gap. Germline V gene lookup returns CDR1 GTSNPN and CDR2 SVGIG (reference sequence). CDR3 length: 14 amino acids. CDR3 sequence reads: CAWNRRGRRETQYF. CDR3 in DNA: TGTGCCTGGAATCGTCGGGGTAGGAGGGAGACCCAGTACTTC.

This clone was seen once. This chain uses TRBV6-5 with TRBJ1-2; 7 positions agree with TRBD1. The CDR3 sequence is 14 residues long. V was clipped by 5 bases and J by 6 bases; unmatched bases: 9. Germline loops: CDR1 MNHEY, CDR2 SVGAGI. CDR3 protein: CASSPEQGWNGYTF. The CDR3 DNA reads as TGTGCCAGCAGTCCCGAACAGGGGTGGAATGGCTACACCTTC.

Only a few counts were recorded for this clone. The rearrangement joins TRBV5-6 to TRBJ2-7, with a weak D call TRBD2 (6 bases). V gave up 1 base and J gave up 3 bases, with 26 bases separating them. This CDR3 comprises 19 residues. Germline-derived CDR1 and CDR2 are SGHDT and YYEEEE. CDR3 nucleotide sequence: TGTGCCAGCAGCTTGTTTACGATGGGAGCGGGCCTCCAGATCTACGAGCAGTACTTC. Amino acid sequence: CASSLFTMGAGLQIYEQYF. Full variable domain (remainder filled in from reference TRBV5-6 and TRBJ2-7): DAGVTQSPTHLIKTRGQQVTLRCSPKSGHDTVSWYQQALGQGPQFIFQYYEEEERQRGNFPDRFSGHQFPNYSSELNVNALLLGDSALYLCASSLFTMGAGLQIYEQYFGPGTRLTVT.

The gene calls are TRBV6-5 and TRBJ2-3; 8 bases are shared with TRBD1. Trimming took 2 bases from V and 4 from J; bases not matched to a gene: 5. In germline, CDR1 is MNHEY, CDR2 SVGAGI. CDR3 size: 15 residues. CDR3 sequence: CASSYSPGGADTQYF. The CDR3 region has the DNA TGTGCCAGCAGTTACAGCCCAGGGGGCGCAGATACGCAGTATTTT.